This TCR beta chain comes out of a study of blood T cells in healthy people across ages. In this sample, this clonotype turned up a few times. Just one base apart from a much larger clone, this may be a read error. The second PCR ran roughly 6 to 11 cycles with a sample-barcoded 5' primer and J-beta primers. A single record per CDR3 protein comes from TCRdb applying MiXCR to the 5' RACE reads. The sample shows approximately 810,000 distinct CDR3 sequences, roughly 26% of them seen only once. The germline gives CDR1 MNHEY, CDR2 SVGEGT. This CDR3 spans 14 amino acids. Trimming left V 5 bases short and J 5 bases short, with 15 bases between.

This TCR was recovered from a woman of 80 years or more in good health. The V call is TRBV6-2 or TRBV6-3, the J call TRBJ2-5, with unresolved D. The source material was blood. Here the CDR3 DNA reads TGTGCCAGCAGTCCAAGCGTACAATCGGAGACCCAGTACTTC. It encodes CASSPSVQSETQYF.